One T cell receptor beta chain is described in this entry. Its antigen remains unknown. There are 13 residues in the CDR3. Germline loops: CDR1 MNHEY, CDR2 SMNVEV (reference sequence). V was pared by 5 bases and J by 3 bases, with 1 base of the junction left unmatched. The data were taken from a study of cytomegalovirus exposure and HLA in healthy donors. The overall study: A subsequent analysis reported that the roughly 120 validation repertoires were produced on the same platform that had also been used for the 500 to 700 first-cohort repertoires. Notes on the study in general: The authors confirmed in vitro that three CMV-associated chains were specific for CMV antigens.

Method: immunoSEQ multiplex PCR; TCRdb's copy keeps in-frame clones and lacks some. The table has around 400,000 clones, about nine tenths seen once; the top ten hold around 0.8%. The sequence derives from a woman aged 18-29 years in good health and CMV-seronegative. V is TRBV27 and J is TRBJ2-7; 10 bases match TRBD2. Specimen: PBMCs. The CDR3 protein is CASSEREGYEQYF. The CDR3 coding sequence is TGTGCCAGCAGTGAGCGGGAGGGCTACGAGCAGTACTTC.